This T cell receptor (beta chain) was obtained from a study of CD8+ T cells in alopecia areata. TCR sequencing used cDNA made by reverse transcription of extracted RNA. Data came from immunoSEQ multiplex PCR; TCRdb stores just in-frame clones and leaves some out. The sample shows roughly 250,000 clones, around 67% of them seen only once. Findings and caveats of the study: Clonality exceeded that of normal scalp in lesional scalp, most notably in alopecia totalis/universalis. Sharing of TCR sequences between patients (possibly for HLA-related reasons) was less clear than in mice.

V shed 0 bases, J shed 4 bases, and the junction held 13 bases outside the gene matches. The CDR3 totals 20 residues. Germline loops: CDR1 SGDLS, CDR2 YYNGEE. Alopecia areata patients gave lesional scalp punch biopsies and peripheral blood samples. On this clone: As yet, its antigen is unknown.

This clonotype originated in a human donor with alopecia areata. J is TRBJ2-2 and V is TRBV9; 12 bases line up with TRBD2. Sequencing was performed on CD4+ T cells sorted from blood, taken at week 0. CDR3 amino acids: CASSVGLAGAPPASTGELFF. The CDR3 nucleotides read TGTGCCAGCAGCGTAGGACTAGCGGGGGCACCGCCTGCGAGCACCGGGGAGCTGTTTTTT.